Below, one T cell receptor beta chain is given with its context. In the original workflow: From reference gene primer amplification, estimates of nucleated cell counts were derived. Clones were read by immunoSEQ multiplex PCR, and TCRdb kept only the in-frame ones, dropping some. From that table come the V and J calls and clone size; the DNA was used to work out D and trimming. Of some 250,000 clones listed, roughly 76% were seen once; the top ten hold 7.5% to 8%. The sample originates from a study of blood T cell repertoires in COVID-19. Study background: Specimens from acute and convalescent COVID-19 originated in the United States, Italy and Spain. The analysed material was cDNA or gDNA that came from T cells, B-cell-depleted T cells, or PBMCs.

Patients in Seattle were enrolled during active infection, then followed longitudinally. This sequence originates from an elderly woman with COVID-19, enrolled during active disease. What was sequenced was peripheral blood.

The CDR3 spells CASSLGTTEAFF. The DNA of the CDR3 is TGTGCCAGCAGTCTCGGGACAACTGAAGCTTTCTTT. This chain joins TRBV28 and TRBJ1-1, with D perhaps matching TRBD1 (6 bases). Germline V gene data show CDR1 as MDHEN and CDR2 as SYDVKM. The CDR3 totals 12 residues. V was clipped by 5 bases and J by 5 bases, with 9 bases between them. The whole variable domain, remainder taken from reference TRBV28 and TRBJ1-1, is DVKVTQSSRYLVKRTGEKVFLECVQDMDHENMFWYRQDPGLGLRLIYFSYDVKMKEKGDIPEGYSVSREKKERFSLILESASTNQTSMYLCASSLGTTEAFFGQGTRLTVV.